This entry lists 16 T cell receptor beta chains sequenced from one sample in a study of CD8 T cells in Susac syndrome (dated by TCRdb to about 2019). The method behind the library was the immunoSEQ multiplex PCR assay. RNA was extracted using the RNeasy kit, and about 0.5 to 1 ug of the RNA was reverse transcribed with random hexamers. TCRdb applied fastp at Q25 and MiXCR to the public reads, then kept only in-frame beta chains. Each CDR3 protein appears once, grouped with its most common genes and DNA. This sample lists more than 200,000 distinct CDR3 sequences; roughly 92% were detected once. Jointly, the top ten make up roughly 0.15% of the sample. What was sequenced was CD8+ T cells from PBMCs. Every receptor here comes from a human donor with multiple sclerosis.

The gene calls are TRBV28 and TRBJ2-1; the D gene could be TRBD1 or TRBD2 (5 bases each). The ends were cut back, 7 bases at V and 1 base at J, with 11 bases in the middle. The germline V gene has CDR1 MDHEN and CDR2 SYDVKM. The CDR3 contains 14 residues. The CDR3 region is CASNWGGSYNEQFF. The CDR3 region has the DNA TGTGCCAGCAATTGGGGCGGGTCCTACAATGAGCAGTTCTTC.

The chain links TRBV30 to TRBJ1-5; 8 bases match TRBD1. The length of the CDR3 is 13 residues. J lost 3 bases, V lost 5 bases, and 3 bases had no gene match. Germline loops: CDR1 GTSNPN, CDR2 SVGIG (reference sequence). The CDR3 nucleotides are TGTGCCTGGGCAGGGGGCTCCAATCAGCCCCAGCATTTT. The encoded protein is CAWAGGSNQPQHF.

The chain combines TRBV27 with TRBJ2-7; 13 bases agree with TRBD2. The CDR3 extends over 14 amino acids. Per the germline V gene, CDR1 is MNHEY and CDR2 is SMNVEV (reference sequence). The ends lost 7 bases at V and 5 bases at J; junction bases unmatched: 5. CDR3 protein: CASKGTSGNHEQYF. The CDR3 DNA reads TGTGCCAGCAAAGGGACTAGCGGGAACCACGAGCAGTACTTC.

V usage is TRBV5-4 and J usage is TRBJ1-2, with TRBD1 matching over 10 bases. CDR3 size: 15 residues. CDR1 SGHNT and CDR2 YYREEE come from the germline V gene (reference sequence). V shed 0 bases and J 6 bases; nucleotides not matched to a gene: 5. The CDR3 sequence: CASSLVDRGENGYTF. In DNA form, the CDR3 reads TGTGCCAGCAGCTTGGTGGACAGGGGGGAGAATGGCTACACCTTC.

The chain carries TRBV7-9 and TRBJ2-7; 8 nucleotides match TRBD2. Unmatched junction bases numbered 9, after V lost 5 bases and J lost 3 bases. Germline-derived CDR1 and CDR2 are SEHNR and FQNEAQ (reference sequence). The CDR3 contains 15 residues. CDR3 in amino acids: CASSGTSGDYYEQYF. The CDR3 nucleotides read TGTGCCAGCAGCGGTACTAGCGGCGACTACTACGAGCAGTACTTC.

The CDR3 region has the DNA TGCGCCAGCAGCCAAGAACGGTATGAAGGGCGGAACTACAATGAGCAGTTCTTC. Encoded protein: CASSQERYEGRNYNEQFF. This chain connects TRBV4-3 to TRBJ2-1; the D is unclear. CDR3 size: 18 residues. Trimming took 0 bases from V and 3 from J, leaving 18 bases between them. Germline V gene sequence: CDR1 LGHNA, CDR2 YSLEER.

The genes are TRBV9 and TRBJ1-5, with 11 bases identical to TRBD1. Unmatched junction bases numbered 7, after V lost 4 bases and J lost 4 bases. Germline lookup yields CDR1 SGDLS and CDR2 YYNGEE. CDR3 length equals 16 residues. The CDR3 loop is CASSSGQGVGNQPQHF. In DNA, the CDR3 is TGTGCCAGCAGCTCGGGACAGGGGGTTGGGAATCAGCCCCAGCATTTT.

This chain uses TRBV6-2 or TRBV6-3 with TRBJ1-1; D gene unclear. The CDR3 runs 11 residues. The V end was cut by 7 bases, the J end by 10 bases, with 13 bases between. CDR1 and CDR2 (germline): MNHEY, SVGEGT. This chain's CDR3 is CASTTRARAFF. The CDR3 bases are TGTGCCAGCACTACAAGGGCGAGAGCTTTCTTT.

The gene calls are TRBV30 and TRBJ2-7; 7 nucleotides match TRBD1. This CDR3 contains 15 residues. Trimming took 1 base from V and 2 from J; bases not matched to a gene: 8. Germline V gene sequence: CDR1 GTSNPN, CDR2 SVGIG (reference sequence). This CDR3 is CAWSGDSRPPYEQYF. As DNA, the CDR3 is TGTGCCTGGAGTGGGGACAGCCGACCCCCCTACGAGCAGTACTTC.

This rearrangement joins TRBV12-3 or TRBV12-4 to TRBJ1-2; unclear D gene. The CDR3 sequence is 13 residues long. V lost 5 bases and J lost 5, with 12 bases in between. The CDR3 sequence: CASSPERIYGYTF. In DNA, the CDR3 is TGTGCCAGCAGTCCCGAGCGGATTTATGGCTACACCTTC.

This clonotype was seen only a few times. V is TRBV6-6 and J is TRBJ2-7, with D maybe TRBD1 (7 bases). This CDR3 region has 13 residues. CDR1 and CDR2 (germline): MNHNY, SVGAGI (reference sequence). Trimming stripped 5 bases from V and 2 bases from J, with 10 bases between. CDR3 region: CASSAGQTYEQYF. For the CDR3, the DNA is TGTGCCAGCAGTGCGGGACAGACCTACGAGCAGTACTTC.

The rearrangement links TRBV6-2 or TRBV6-3 to TRBJ2-5; D tentatively reads TRBD1 or TRBD2 (5 bases each). In germline, CDR1 is MNHEY, CDR2 SVGEGT. Trimming pared 7 bases from V and 5 bases from J, leaving 17 bases between. This CDR3 has 14 amino acids. The CDR3 loop reads CASMDDMGVETQYF. In DNA, the CDR3 is TGTGCCAGCATGGATGATATGGGGGTGGAGACCCAGTACTTC.

This rearrangement joins TRBV5-6 to TRBJ2-7; TRBD2 is a possible D gene (6 bases). CDR3 length: 14 amino acids. Trimming took 6 bases from V and 2 from J, leaving 15 bases between them. Germline V gene sequence: CDR1 SGHDT, CDR2 YYEEEE. CDR3 loop: CASTPGVGAYEQYF. DNA for the CDR3: TGTGCCAGCACCCCGGGAGTAGGGGCCTACGAGCAGTACTTC.

The chain has TRBV6-1 and TRBJ1-2; possible D gene TRBD1, 5 bases. Germline V CDR1 and CDR2: MNHNS, SASEGT. This CDR3 spans 13 amino acids. V lost 6 bases and J 7 bases, leaving 15 bases between the germline ends. The CDR3 sequence is CASRERDGAGYTF. The CDR3 DNA reads as TGTGCCAGCAGAGAACGGGACGGCGCTGGCTACACCTTC.

This clonotype was found once. The chain is built from TRBV4-3 and TRBJ2-1, with 7 bases identical to TRBD1. J was trimmed by 4 bases and V by 0 bases; bases with no gene match: 0. There are 14 residues in the CDR3. The V gene's germline CDR1 is LGHNA and CDR2 YSLEER. CDR3 loop: CASSQEGQYNEQFF. The CDR3 coding sequence is TGCGCCAGCAGCCAAGAGGGACAGTACAATGAGCAGTTCTTC.

The rearrangement links TRBV12-3 or TRBV12-4 to TRBJ2-2; 8 nucleotides align to TRBD1. This CDR3 is 14 amino acids long. V lost 6 bases, J lost 8 bases, and 8 bases stayed unmatched. The CDR3 region is CASSQGTGEGELFF. In DNA, the CDR3 is TGTGCCAGCAGCCAAGGGACAGGCGAGGGGGAGCTGTTTTTT.